The present TCR beta chain was sequenced within a study of CD8 T cells in Susac syndrome. TCR beta sequencing was performed on blood CD8+ and CD4+ T cells. Negative isolation was applied to CD8+ and CD4+ T cells, and FACS enrichment was applied to TEMRA cells. RNA in amounts of about 0.5 to 1 ug was reverse transcribed with random hexamers. An immunoSEQ multiplex PCR amplified TCR beta CDR3 over 54 Vbeta and 13 Jbeta. In TCRdb, the immunoSEQ multiplex PCR reads were re-called with MiXCR into one record per CDR3 protein. This table has about 290,000 distinct CDR3 sequences, roughly 85% appearing once. The study, taken as a whole, reports: It was acknowledged in the study that its TCR sequencing and HLA analysis involved a relatively small number of individuals.

Germline CDR1 is LGHNA and CDR2 is YSLEER. The CDR3 covers 15 residues. J gave up 5 bases and V 4 bases, and 8 bases lay outside the gene matches. This clonotype was seen a handful of times. The target antigen is unknown. The rearrangement links TRBV4-3 to TRBJ2-1, with 7 nucleotides matching TRBD2. This TCR derives from a human donor with multiple sclerosis. The sequencing input was CD8+ T cells from PBMCs. CDR3 sequence: CASSPILAKDNEQFF. DNA for the CDR3: TGCGCCAGCAGCCCCATACTAGCGAAAGACAATGAGCAGTTCTTC.